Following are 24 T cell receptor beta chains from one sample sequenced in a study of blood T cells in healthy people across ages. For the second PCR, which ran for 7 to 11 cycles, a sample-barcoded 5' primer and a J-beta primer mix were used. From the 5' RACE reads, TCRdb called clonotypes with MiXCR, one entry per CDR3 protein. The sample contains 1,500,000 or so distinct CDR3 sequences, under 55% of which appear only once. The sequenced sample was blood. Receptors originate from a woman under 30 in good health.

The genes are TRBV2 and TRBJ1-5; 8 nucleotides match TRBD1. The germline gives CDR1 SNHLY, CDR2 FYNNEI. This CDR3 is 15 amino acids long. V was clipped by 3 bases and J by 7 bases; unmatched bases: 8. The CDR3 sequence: CASSDDRGAGQPQHF. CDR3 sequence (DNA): TGTGCCAGCAGTGATGACAGGGGTGCTGGACAGCCCCAGCATTTT.

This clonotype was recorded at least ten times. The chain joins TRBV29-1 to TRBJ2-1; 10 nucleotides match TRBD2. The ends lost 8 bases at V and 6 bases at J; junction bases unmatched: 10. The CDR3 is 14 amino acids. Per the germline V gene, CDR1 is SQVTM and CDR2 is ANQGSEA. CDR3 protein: CSTRFLAGVNEQFF. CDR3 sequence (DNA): TGCAGCACAAGGTTCCTAGCGGGAGTCAATGAGCAGTTCTTC.

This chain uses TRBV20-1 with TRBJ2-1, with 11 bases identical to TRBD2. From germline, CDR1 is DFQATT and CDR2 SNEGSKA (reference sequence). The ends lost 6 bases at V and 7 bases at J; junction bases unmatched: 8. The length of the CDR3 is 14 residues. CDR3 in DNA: TGCAGTGCGATTAGCGGGGGGGCCTTTAATGAGCAGTTCTTC. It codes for CSAISGGAFNEQFF.

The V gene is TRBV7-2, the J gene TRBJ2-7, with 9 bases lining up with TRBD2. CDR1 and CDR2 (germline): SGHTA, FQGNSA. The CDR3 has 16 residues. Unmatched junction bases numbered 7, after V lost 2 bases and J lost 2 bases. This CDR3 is CASSLSAGGAAYEQYF. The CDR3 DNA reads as TGTGCCAGCAGCTTATCCGCGGGGGGGGCAGCCTACGAGCAGTACTTC. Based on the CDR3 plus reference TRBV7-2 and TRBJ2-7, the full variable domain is GAGVSQSPSNKVTEKGKDVELRCDPISGHTALYWYRQSLGQGLEFLIYFQGNSAPDKSGLPSDRFSAERTGGSVSTLTIQRTQQEDSAVYLCASSLSAGGAAYEQYFGPGTRLTVT.

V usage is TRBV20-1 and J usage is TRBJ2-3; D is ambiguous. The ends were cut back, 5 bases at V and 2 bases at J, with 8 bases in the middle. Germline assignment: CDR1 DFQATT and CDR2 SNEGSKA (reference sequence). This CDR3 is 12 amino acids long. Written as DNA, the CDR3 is TGCAGTGCTGTAGTTTACACAGATACGCAGTATTTT. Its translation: CSAVVYTDTQYF.

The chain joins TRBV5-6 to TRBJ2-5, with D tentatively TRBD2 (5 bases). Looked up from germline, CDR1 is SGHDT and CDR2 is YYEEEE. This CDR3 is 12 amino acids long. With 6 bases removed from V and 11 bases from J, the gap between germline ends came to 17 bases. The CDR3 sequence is CASTSDEGGQYF. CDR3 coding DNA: TGTGCCAGCACCTCGGACGAGGGTGGGCAGTACTTC.

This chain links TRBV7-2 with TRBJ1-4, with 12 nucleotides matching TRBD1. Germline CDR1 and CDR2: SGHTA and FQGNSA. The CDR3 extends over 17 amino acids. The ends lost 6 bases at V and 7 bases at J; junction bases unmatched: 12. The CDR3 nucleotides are TGTGCCAGCAGGCCCCCCGGGACAGGGGGCGGTGGTGAAAAACTGTTTTTT. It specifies CASRPPGTGGGGEKLFF.

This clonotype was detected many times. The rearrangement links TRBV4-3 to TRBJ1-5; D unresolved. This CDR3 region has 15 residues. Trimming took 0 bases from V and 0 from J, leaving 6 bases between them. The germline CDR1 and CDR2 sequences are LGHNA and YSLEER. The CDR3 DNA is TGCGCCAGCAGCCAAGATAGGAATAGCAATCAGCCCCAGCATTTT. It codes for CASSQDRNSNQPQHF.

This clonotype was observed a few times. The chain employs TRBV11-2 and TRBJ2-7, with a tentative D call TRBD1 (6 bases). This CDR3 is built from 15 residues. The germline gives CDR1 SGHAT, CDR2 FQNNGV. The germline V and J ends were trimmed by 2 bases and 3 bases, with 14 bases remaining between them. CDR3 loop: CASSLRQGWIYEQYF. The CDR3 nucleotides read TGTGCCAGCAGCTTACGGCAGGGGTGGATCTACGAGCAGTACTTC.

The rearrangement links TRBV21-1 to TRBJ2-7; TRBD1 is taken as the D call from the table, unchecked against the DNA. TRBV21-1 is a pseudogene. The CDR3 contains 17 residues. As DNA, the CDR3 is TGTGCCAGCAGCAAAGCCGAGCAGGGCACAGTCTCCTACGAGCAGTACTTC. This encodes CASSKAEQGTVSYEQYF.

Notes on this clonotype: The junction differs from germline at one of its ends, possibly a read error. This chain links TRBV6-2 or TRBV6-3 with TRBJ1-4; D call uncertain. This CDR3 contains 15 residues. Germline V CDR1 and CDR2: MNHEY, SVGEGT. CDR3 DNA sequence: TGTGCCAGCAGTTACAGGACTTCAACTGATGAAAAACTGTTTTTT. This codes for CASSYRTSTDEKLFF.

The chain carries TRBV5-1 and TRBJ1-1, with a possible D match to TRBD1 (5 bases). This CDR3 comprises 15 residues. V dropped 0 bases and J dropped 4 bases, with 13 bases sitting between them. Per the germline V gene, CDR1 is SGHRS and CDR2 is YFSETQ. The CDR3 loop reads CASSLGDGAGTEAFF. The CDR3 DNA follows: TGCGCCAGCAGCTTGGGAGATGGGGCGGGCACTGAAGCTTTCTTT.

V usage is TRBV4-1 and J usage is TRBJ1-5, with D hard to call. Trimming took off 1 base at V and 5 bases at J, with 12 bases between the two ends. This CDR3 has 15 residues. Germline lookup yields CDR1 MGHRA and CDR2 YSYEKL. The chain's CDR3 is CASSQGVEGYQPQHF. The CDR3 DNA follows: TGCGCCAGCAGCCAAGGCGTTGAGGGATATCAGCCCCAGCATTTT.

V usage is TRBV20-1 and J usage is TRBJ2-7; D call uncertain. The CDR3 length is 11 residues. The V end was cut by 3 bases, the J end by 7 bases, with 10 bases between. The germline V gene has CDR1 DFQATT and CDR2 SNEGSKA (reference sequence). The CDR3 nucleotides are TGCAGTGCTAGTGCCGGGCGGGAGCAGTACTTC. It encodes CSASAGREQYF.

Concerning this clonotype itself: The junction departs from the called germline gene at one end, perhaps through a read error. Written as DNA, the CDR3 is TGTGCCAACAGCTCCTCCCAGGGTCGGAGCAATCAGCCCCAGCATTTT. As protein: CANSSSQGRSNQPQHF. The rearrangement uses TRBV7-6 and TRBJ1-5; TRBD1 is a possible D gene (5 bases). CDR3 length equals 16 residues. The germline CDR1 and CDR2 sequences are SGHVS and FNYEAQ. Full variable domain (rest looked up from reference TRBV7-6 and TRBJ1-5): GAGVSQSPRYKVTKRGQDVALRCDPISGHVSLYWYRQALGQGPEFLTYFNYEAQQDKSGLPNDRFSAERPEGSISTLTIQRTEQRDSAMYRCANSSSQGRSNQPQHFGDGTRLSIL.

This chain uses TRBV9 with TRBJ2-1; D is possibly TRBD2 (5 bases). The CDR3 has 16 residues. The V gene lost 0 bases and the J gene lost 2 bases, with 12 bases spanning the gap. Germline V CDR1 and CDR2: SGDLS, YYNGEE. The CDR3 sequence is CASSVVRGAAYNEQFF. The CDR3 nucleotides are TGTGCCAGCAGCGTAGTTCGGGGAGCGGCCTACAATGAGCAGTTCTTC.

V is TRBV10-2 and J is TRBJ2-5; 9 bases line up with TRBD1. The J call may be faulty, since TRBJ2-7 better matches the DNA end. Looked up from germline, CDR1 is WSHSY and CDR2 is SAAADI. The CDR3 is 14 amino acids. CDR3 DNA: TGCGCCAGCAGCGCCACAGGGGGCGCTTACGAGCAGTACTTC. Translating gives CASSATGGAYEQYF.

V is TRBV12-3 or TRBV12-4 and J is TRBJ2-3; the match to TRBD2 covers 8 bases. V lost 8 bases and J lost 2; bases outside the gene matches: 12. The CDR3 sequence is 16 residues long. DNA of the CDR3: TGTGCCAGCCCCCCGGTAGGGCGGGGGGCCACAGATACGCAGTATTTT. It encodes CASPPVGRGATDTQYF.

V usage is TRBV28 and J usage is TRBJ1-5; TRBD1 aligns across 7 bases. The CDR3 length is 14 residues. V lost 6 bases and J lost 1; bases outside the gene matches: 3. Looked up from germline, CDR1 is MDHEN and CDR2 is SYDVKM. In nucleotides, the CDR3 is TGTGCCAGCAGAACAGGGGTGAGCAATCAGCCCCAGCATTTT. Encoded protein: CASRTGVSNQPQHF. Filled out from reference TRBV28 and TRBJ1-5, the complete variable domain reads DVKVTQSSRYLVKRTGEKVFLECVQDMDHENMFWYRQDPGLGLRLIYFSYDVKMKEKGDIPEGYSVSREKKERFSLILESASTNQTSMYLCASRTGVSNQPQHFGDGTRLSIL.

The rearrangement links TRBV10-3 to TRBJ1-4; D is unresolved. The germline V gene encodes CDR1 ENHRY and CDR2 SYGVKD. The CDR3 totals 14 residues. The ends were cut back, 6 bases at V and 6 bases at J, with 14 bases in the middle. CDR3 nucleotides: TGTGCCATCAGAGGCCAAGAATCTCATGAAAAACTGTTTTTT. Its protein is CAIRGQESHEKLFF.

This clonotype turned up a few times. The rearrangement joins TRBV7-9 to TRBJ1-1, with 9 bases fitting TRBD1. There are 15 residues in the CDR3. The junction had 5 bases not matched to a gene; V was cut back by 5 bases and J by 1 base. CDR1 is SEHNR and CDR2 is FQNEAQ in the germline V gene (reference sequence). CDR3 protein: CASSQPGQGNTEAFF. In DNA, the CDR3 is TGTGCCAGCAGCCAACCGGGACAGGGGAACACTGAAGCTTTCTTT.

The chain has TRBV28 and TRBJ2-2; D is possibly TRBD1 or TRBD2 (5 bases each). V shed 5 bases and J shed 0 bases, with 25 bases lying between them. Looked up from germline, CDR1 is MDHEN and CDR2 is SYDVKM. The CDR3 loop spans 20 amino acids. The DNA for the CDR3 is TGTGCCAGCAGTCTCCTTCCGGCCAGGGACCCTAACCCGAACACCGGGGAGCTGTTTTTT. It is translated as CASSLLPARDPNPNTGELFF.

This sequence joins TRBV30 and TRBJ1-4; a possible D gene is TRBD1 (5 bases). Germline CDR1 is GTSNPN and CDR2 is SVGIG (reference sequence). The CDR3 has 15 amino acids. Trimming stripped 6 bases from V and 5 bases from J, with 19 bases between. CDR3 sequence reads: CACAEMGRRNEKLFF. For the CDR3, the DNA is TGTGCCTGCGCGGAGATGGGGCGTAGGAATGAAAAACTGTTTTTT.

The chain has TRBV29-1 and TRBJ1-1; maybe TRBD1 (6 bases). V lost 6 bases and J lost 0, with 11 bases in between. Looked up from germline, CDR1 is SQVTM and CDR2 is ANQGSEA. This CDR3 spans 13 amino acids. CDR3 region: CSVYRVLNTEAFF. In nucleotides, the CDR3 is TGCAGCGTCTACAGGGTCCTGAACACTGAAGCTTTCTTT. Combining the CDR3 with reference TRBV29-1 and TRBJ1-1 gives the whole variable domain SAVISQKPSRDICQRGTSLTIQCQVDSQVTMMFWYRQQPGQSLTLIATANQGSEATYESGFVIDKFPISRPNLTFSTLTVSNMSPEDSSIYLCSVYRVLNTEAFFGQGTRLTVV.